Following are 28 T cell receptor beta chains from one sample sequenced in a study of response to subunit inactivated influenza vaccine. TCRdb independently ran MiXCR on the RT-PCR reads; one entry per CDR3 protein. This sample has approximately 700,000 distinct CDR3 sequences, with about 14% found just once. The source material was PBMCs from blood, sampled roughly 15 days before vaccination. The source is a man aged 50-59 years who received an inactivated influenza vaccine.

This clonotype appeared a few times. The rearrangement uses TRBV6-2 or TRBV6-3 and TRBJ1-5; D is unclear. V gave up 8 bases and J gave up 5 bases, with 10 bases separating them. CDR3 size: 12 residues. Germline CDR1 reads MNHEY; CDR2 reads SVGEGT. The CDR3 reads CASAFGDQPQHF. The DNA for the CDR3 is TGTGCCAGCGCCTTTGGGGATCAGCCCCAGCATTTT.

The CDR3 here is CAISGADIPGLAGDSTDTQYF. CDR3 nucleotides: TGTGCCATCAGTGGTGCGGACATCCCTGGTCTAGCGGGAGACTCCACAGATACGCAGTATTTT. The V call is TRBV10-3, the J call TRBJ2-3; TRBD2 matches at 10 bases. V lost 4 bases and J lost 2; bases outside the gene matches: 21. CDR1 ENHRY and CDR2 SYGVKD come from the germline V gene. This CDR3 has 21 amino acids.

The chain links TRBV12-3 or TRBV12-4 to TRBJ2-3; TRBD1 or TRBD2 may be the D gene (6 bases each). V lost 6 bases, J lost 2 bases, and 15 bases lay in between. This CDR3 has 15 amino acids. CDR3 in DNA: TGTGCCAGCAGCCCTCTTAGGGGGGTCACAGATACGCAGTATTTT. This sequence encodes CASSPLRGVTDTQYF.

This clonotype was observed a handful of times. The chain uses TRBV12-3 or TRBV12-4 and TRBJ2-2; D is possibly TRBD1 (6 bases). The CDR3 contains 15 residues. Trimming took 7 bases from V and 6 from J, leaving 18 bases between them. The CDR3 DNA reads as TGTGCCAGCACCCCAGACAGGTTTAAGTCCGGGGAGCTGTTTTTT. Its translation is CASTPDRFKSGELFF.

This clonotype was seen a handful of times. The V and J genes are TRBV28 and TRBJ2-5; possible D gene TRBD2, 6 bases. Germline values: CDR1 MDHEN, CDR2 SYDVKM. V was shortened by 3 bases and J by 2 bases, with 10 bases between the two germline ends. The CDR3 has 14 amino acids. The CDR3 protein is CASSFIGGQETQYF. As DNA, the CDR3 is TGTGCCAGCAGTTTTATAGGAGGGCAAGAGACCCAGTACTTC.

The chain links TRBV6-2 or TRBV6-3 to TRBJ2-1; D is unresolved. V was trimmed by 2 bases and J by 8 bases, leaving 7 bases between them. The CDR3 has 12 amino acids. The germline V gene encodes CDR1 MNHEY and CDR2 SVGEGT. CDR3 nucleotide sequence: TGTGCCAGCAGTTACGTCGGATATGAGCAGTTCTTC. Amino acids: CASSYVGYEQFF.

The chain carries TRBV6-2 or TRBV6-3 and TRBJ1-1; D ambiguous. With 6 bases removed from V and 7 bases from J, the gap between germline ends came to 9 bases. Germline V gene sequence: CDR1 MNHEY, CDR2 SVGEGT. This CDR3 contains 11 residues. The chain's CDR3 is CASSREFEAFF. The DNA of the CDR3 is TGTGCCAGCAGCCGGGAGTTTGAAGCTTTCTTT.

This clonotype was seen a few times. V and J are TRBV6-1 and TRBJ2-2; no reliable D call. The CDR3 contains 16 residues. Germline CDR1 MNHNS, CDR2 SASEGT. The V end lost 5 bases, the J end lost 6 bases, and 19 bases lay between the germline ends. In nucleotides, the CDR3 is TGTGCCAGCAGTAGACCAGTTAGGGATGAAGCCGGGGAGCTGTTTTTT. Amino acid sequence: CASSRPVRDEAGELFF.

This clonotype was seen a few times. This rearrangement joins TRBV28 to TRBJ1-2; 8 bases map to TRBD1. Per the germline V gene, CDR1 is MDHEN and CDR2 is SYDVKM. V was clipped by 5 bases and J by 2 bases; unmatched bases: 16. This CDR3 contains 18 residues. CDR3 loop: CASSPRTGSSPINYGYTF. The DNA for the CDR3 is TGTGCCAGCAGTCCTCGGACAGGGAGTAGTCCCATCAACTATGGCTACACCTTC.

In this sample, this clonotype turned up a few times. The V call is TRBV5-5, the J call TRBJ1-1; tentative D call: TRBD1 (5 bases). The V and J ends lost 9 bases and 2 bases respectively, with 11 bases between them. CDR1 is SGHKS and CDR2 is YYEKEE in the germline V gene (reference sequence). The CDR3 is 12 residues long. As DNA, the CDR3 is TGTGCCACGCGGAGGGGAAACACTGAAGCTTTCTTT. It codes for CATRRGNTEAFF.

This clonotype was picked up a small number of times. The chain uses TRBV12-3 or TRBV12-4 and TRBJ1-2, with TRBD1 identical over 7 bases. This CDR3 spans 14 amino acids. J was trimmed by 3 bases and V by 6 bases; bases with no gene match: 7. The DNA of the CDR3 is TGTGCCAGCAGCCCTTCGGGACAGTACTATGGCTACACCTTC. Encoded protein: CASSPSGQYYGYTF.

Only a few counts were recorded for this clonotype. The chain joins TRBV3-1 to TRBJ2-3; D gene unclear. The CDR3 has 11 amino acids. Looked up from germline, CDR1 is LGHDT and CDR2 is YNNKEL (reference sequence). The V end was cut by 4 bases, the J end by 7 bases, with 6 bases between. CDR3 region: CASSLAYTQYF. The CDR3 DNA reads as TGTGCCAGCAGCCTCGCATATACGCAGTATTTT.

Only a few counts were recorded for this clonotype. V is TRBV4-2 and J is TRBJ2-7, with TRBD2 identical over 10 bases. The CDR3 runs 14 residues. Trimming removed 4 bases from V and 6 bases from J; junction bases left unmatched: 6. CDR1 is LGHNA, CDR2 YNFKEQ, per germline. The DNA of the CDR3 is TGTGCCAGCAGCCCAATGGGACTAGCGTCCGAGCAGTACTTC. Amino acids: CASSPMGLASEQYF.

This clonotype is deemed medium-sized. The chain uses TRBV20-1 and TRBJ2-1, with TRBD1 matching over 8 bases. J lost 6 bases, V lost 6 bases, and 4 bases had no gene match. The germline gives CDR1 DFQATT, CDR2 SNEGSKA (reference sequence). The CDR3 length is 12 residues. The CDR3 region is CSAFDRGNEQFF. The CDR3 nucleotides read TGCAGTGCATTTGACAGGGGCAATGAGCAGTTCTTC.

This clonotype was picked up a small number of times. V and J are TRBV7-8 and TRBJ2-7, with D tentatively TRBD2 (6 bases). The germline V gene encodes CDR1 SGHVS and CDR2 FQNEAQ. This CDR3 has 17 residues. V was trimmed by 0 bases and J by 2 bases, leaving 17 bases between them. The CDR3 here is CASSLARRAGYTYEQYF. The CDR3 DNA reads TGTGCCAGCAGCTTAGCTCGGCGAGCGGGTTACACCTACGAGCAGTACTTC.

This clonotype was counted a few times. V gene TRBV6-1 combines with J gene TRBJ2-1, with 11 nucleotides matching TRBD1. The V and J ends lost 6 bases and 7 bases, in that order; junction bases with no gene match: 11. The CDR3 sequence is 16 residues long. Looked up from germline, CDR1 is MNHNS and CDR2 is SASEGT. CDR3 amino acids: CASSKRTGGAGNEQFF. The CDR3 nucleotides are TGTGCCAGCAGCAAACGGACAGGGGGCGCGGGAAATGAGCAGTTCTTC.

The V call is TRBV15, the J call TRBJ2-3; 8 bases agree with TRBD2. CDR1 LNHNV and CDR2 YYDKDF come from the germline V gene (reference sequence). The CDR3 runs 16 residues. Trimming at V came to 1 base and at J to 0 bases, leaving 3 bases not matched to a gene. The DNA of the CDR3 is TGTGCCACCAGCAGAGCGGCTAGCGGGAGCACAGATACGCAGTATTTT. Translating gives CATSRAASGSTDTQYF.

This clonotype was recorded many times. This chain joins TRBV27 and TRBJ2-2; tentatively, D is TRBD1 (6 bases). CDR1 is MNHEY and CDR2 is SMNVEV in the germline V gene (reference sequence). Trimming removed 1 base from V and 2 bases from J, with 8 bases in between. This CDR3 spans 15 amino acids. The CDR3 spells CASSLYRANTGELFF. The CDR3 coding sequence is TGTGCCAGCAGTTTATACAGGGCTAACACCGGGGAGCTGTTTTTT.

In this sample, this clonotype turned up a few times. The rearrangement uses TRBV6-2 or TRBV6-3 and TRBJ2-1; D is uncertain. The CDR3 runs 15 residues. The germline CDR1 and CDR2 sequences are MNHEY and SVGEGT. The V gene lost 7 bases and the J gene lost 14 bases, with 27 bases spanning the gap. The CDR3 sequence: CASTSPRATVRKKFF. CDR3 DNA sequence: TGTGCCAGCACCAGCCCCCGGGCCACGGTACGTAAGAAGTTCTTC.

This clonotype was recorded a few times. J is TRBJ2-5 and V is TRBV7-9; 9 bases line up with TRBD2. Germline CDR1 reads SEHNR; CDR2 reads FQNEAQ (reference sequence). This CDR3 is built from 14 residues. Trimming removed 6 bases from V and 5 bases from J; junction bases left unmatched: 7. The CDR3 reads CASRLGLAGETQYF. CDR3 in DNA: TGTGCCAGCAGATTGGGACTAGCTGGGGAGACCCAGTACTTC.

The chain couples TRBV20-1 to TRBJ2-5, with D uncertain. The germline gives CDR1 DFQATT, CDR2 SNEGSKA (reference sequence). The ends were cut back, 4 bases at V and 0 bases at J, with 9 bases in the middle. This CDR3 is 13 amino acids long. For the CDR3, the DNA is TGCAGTGCTACCCCGGGCCACCAAGAGACCCAGTACTTC. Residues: CSATPGHQETQYF.

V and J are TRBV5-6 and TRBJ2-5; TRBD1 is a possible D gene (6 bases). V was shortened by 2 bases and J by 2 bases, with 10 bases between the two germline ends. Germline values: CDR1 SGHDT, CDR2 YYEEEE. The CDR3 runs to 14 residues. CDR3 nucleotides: TGTGCCAGCAGCTTTGACGGACAGCAAGAGACCCAGTACTTC. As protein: CASSFDGQQETQYF.

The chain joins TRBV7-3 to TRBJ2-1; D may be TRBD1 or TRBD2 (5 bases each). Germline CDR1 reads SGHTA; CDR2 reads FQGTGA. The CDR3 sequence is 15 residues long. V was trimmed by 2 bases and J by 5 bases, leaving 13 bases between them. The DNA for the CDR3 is TGTGCCAGCAGCTTACAGGGACGACCGCACAATGAGCAGTTCTTC. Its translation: CASSLQGRPHNEQFF.

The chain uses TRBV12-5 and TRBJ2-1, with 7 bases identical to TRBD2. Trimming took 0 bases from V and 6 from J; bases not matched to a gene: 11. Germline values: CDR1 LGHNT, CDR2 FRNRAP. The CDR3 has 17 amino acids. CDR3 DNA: TGTGCTAGTGGTTTGGTATTGGACGGGAGGAGTCCCAATGAGCAGTTCTTC. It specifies CASGLVLDGRSPNEQFF.

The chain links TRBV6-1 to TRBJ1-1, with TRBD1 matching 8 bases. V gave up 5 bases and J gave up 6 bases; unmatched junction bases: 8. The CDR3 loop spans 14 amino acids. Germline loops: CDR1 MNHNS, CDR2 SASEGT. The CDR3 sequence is CASSTDRARAEAFF. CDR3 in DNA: TGTGCCAGCAGTACGGACAGGGCGAGGGCTGAAGCTTTCTTT.

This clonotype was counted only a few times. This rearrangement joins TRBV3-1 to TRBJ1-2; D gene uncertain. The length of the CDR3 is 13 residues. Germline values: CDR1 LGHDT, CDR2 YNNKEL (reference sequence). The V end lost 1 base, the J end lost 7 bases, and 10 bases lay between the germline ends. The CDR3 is CASSQGNSGGYTF. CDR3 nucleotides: TGTGCCAGCAGCCAAGGGAATTCCGGTGGCTACACCTTC.

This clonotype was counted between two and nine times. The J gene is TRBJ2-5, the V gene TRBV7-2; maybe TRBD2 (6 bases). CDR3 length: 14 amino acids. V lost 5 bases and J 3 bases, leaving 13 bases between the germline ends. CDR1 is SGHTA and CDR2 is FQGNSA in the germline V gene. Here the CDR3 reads CASSTPGTEETQYF. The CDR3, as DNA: TGTGCCAGCAGCACCCCCGGGACTGAAGAGACCCAGTACTTC.

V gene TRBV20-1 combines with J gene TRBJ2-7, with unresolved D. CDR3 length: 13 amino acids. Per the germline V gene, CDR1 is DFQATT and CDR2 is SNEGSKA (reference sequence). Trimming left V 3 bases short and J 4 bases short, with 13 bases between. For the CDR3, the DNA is TGCAGTGCTAGTCAGATCGGGCTTTACGAGCAGTACTTC. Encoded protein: CSASQIGLYEQYF.